Presented here are 6 T cell receptor beta chains from one specimen sequenced in a study of blood T cell repertoires in COVID-19. Repertoires were generated with immunoSEQ multiplex PCR, while TCRdb's copy carries only in-frame clones and drops some. Among 300,000 to 350,000 clones listed, about 91% were seen once. The sequenced material came from peripheral blood. These receptor sequences come from a woman aged 25 to 39 with COVID-19, enrolled during active disease.

V and J are TRBV2 and TRBJ1-1, with 8 positions matching TRBD1. Losses at the gene ends were 7 bases for V and 3 bases for J; bases not matched to a gene: 7. There are 14 residues in the CDR3. CDR1 and CDR2 (germline): SNHLY, FYNNEI. CDR3 sequence (DNA): TGTGCCAGCATTAGGGACAGGTCCTACACTGAAGCTTTCTTT. Its protein is CASIRDRSYTEAFF.

The gene calls are TRBV28 and TRBJ1-5, with TRBD1 identical over 7 bases. Germline values: CDR1 MDHEN, CDR2 SYDVKM. The V and J ends lost 4 bases and 5 bases, in that order; junction bases with no gene match: 14. The CDR3 loop spans 17 amino acids. The DNA of the CDR3 is TGTGCCAGCAGTTCCACCGCAGAGATGACAGGGCATCAGCCCCAGCATTTT. Translated: CASSSTAEMTGHQPQHF.

The V and J genes are TRBV6-4 and TRBJ2-3; TRBD2 is a possible D gene (5 bases). Germline CDR1 reads MRHNA; CDR2 reads SNTAGT. Trimming pared 6 bases from V and 0 bases from J, leaving 13 bases between. The CDR3 has 15 amino acids. In DNA form, the CDR3 reads TGTGCCAGCAGCCCCAGCGGTACTAGCACAGATACGCAGTATTTT. It translates to CASSPSGTSTDTQYF.

This clone has only a few counts. The chain recombines TRBV18 with TRBJ1-1; D not certain. The ends were cut back, 2 bases at V and 5 bases at J, with 12 bases in the middle. The CDR3 is made up of 14 amino acids. Germline lookup yields CDR1 KGHSH and CDR2 LQKENI. In DNA form, the CDR3 reads TGTGCCAGCTCACCAGGTGGGGAGATTACTGAAGCTTTCTTT. Encoded protein: CASSPGGEITEAFF.

The V call is TRBV7-2, the J call TRBJ2-7; TRBD2 matches at 8 bases. CDR3 length equals 15 residues. The V segment lost 6 bases and the J segment 0 bases; nucleotides outside the gene matches: 7. The germline V gene has CDR1 SGHTA and CDR2 FQGNSA. CDR3 in DNA: TGTGCCAGCAGTTATGTCACTAGCGGCTCCTACGAGCAGTACTTC. Residues: CASSYVTSGSYEQYF.

CDR3 loop: CASSLFPPDGPRTTGPVEPLHF. CDR3 in DNA: TGTGCCAGCAGTTTGTTCCCCCCCGATGGTCCGCGGACGACAGGGCCTGTAGAACCCCTCCACTTT. The chain carries TRBV27 and TRBJ1-6; 7 nucleotides align to TRBD1. V gave up 3 bases and J gave up 12 bases; unmatched junction bases: 32. CDR3 size: 22 residues. Germline V CDR1 and CDR2: MNHEY, SMNVEV (reference sequence).